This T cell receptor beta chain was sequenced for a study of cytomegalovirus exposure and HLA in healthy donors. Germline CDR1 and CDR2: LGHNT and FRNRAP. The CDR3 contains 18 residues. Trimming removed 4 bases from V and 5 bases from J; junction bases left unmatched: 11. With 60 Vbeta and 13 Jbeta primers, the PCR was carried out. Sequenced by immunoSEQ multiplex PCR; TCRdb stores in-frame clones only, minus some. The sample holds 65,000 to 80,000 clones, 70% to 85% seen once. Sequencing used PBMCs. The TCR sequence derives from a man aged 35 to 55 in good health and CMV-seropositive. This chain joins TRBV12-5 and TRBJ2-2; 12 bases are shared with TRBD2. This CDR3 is CASGWSPSGGAGTGELFF. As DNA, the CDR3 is TGTGCTAGTGGTTGGTCCCCTAGCGGGGGGGCGGGGACCGGGGAGCTGTTTTTT.